The 29 T cell receptor beta chains presented below share a single source sample, sequenced in a study of blood T cell repertoires in COVID-19. Sequenced by immunoSEQ multiplex PCR; TCRdb stores in-frame clones only, minus some. This repertoire shows some 100,000 clones, roughly 87% found once; its top ten account for more than 6%. What was sequenced was peripheral blood. These TCRs come from a human donor in a cohort sampled during active COVID-19.

This chain uses TRBV5-1 with TRBJ1-2, with unresolved D. The length of the CDR3 is 14 residues. The germline V gene encodes CDR1 SGHRS and CDR2 YFSETQ. Trimming shortened V by 0 bases and J by 1 base, and 7 bases separated the two germline ends. CDR3 loop: CASSLERSNYGYTF. The CDR3 DNA is TGCGCCAGCAGCTTGGAGCGGAGTAACTATGGCTACACCTTC.

In nucleotides, the CDR3 is TGTGCCAGCAGTGACGAGACTAGCGGGACGCTTGGAGATACGCAGTATTTT. Translation: CASSDETSGTLGDTQYF. The chain has TRBV2 and TRBJ2-3, with 11 bases matching TRBD2. The V gene's germline CDR1 is SNHLY and CDR2 FYNNEI. The CDR3 length is 17 residues. Losses at the gene ends were 3 bases for V and 5 bases for J; bases not matched to a gene: 10. Supplemented by reference TRBV2 and TRBJ2-3, the full variable domain reads EPEVTQTPSHQVTQMGQEVILRCVPISNHLYFYWYRQILGQKVEFLVSFYNNEISEKSEIFDDQFSVERPDGSNFTLKIRSTKLEDSAMYFCASSDETSGTLGDTQYFGPGTRLTVL.

The chain employs TRBV28 and TRBJ1-1; perhaps TRBD1 as D (6 bases). This CDR3 has 15 amino acids. V lost 5 bases to trimming and J lost 11 bases, with 24 bases between them. Germline V CDR1 and CDR2: MDHEN, SYDVKM. CDR3 amino acids: CASSRRTALGMVAFF. CDR3 bases: TGTGCCAGCAGTAGAAGGACAGCCCTGGGGATGGTGGCTTTCTTT.

The rearrangement links TRBV5-5 to TRBJ1-6; 11 bases agree with TRBD1. The CDR3 runs to 15 residues. Trimming removed 3 bases from V and 8 bases from J; junction bases left unmatched: 4. Germline V gene data show CDR1 as SGHKS and CDR2 as YYEKEE (reference sequence). The DNA for the CDR3 is TGTGCCAGCAGCTCCGGGACAGGGGGTTATTCACCCCTCCACTTT. Residues: CASSSGTGGYSPLHF.

J is TRBJ2-7 and V is TRBV10-1, with a weak D call TRBD2 (8 bases). This CDR3 spans 16 amino acids. V lost 4 bases and J 2 bases, leaving 18 bases between the germline ends. Germline V gives CDR1 WNHNN, CDR2 SYGVQD (reference sequence). The CDR3 coding sequence is TGCGCCAGCAGTGGCCGGCCAGGGGGACTAGCCTACGAGCAGTACTTC. The encoded protein is CASSGRPGGLAYEQYF.

The J gene is TRBJ2-7, the V gene TRBV11-3; D gene uncertain. Trimming took off 5 bases at V and 5 bases at J, with 16 bases between the two ends. CDR3 size: 14 residues. Germline V gene sequence: CDR1 SGHNT, CDR2 YENEEA. The CDR3 here is CASSPDTNRHEQYF. The DNA for the CDR3 is TGTGCCAGCAGCCCAGACACCAATCGGCACGAGCAGTACTTC.

The CDR3, as DNA: TGTGCCAGCAGTGAGGGTAGCGGACGCTACGAGCAGTACTTC. Residues: CASSEGSGRYEQYF. V and J are TRBV25-1 and TRBJ2-7; TRBD2 might be the D (6 bases). CDR3 size: 14 residues. Deletions cut 3 bases from V and 3 bases from J, with 12 bases between. Looked up from germline, CDR1 is MGHDK and CDR2 is SYGVNS.

Written as DNA, the CDR3 is TGTGCCACCAGCAGCCCTGGACAGGGGTTCGACGAGCAGTACTTC. It specifies CATSSPGQGFDEQYF. The chain combines TRBV15 with TRBJ2-7; 9 bases match TRBD1. The CDR3 is 15 amino acids. Trimming removed 3 bases from V and 5 bases from J; junction bases left unmatched: 8. In germline, CDR1 is LNHNV, CDR2 YYDKDF (reference sequence).

The V call is TRBV11-2, the J call TRBJ2-3; 7 bases fit TRBD1. Germline CDR1 and CDR2: SGHAT and FQNNGV. This CDR3 contains 14 residues. The V and J ends lost 4 bases and 2 bases, in that order; junction bases with no gene match: 3. CDR3: CASSSRGFTDTQYF. CDR3 nucleotide sequence: TGTGCCAGCAGCTCCAGGGGGTTCACAGATACGCAGTATTTT.

V is TRBV6-5 and J is TRBJ1-5; 9 positions match TRBD1. CDR3 length: 15 amino acids. Germline-derived CDR1 and CDR2 are MNHEY and SVGAGI. J lost 4 bases, V lost 7 bases, and 8 bases had no gene match. The CDR3 protein is CASITRDRENQPQHF. DNA for the CDR3: TGTGCCAGCATCACTCGGGACAGGGAAAATCAGCCCCAGCATTTT.

The V and J genes are TRBV6-4 and TRBJ2-3; the D gene is possibly TRBD2 (6 bases). Trimming took 0 bases from V and 1 from J, leaving 11 bases between them. CDR3 length: 16 residues. In germline, CDR1 is MRHNA, CDR2 SNTAGT. Here the CDR3 reads CASSDSYSSGTDTQYF. For the CDR3, the DNA is TGTGCCAGCAGTGACTCGTACTCTAGCGGCACAGATACGCAGTATTTT.

The DNA of the CDR3 is TGTGCCAGCAGCTCGGGGTCGAACAATCAGCCCCAGCATTTT. Its translation is CASSSGSNNQPQHF. This chain uses TRBV28 with TRBJ1-5, with D unresolved. This CDR3 spans 14 amino acids. The germline CDR1 and CDR2 sequences are MDHEN and SYDVKM. Trimming left V 6 bases short and J 3 bases short, with 12 bases between.

The V gene is TRBV11-2, the J gene TRBJ2-1; TRBD2 is a possible D gene (6 bases). Trimming stripped 7 bases from V and 9 bases from J, with 19 bases between. The germline CDR1 and CDR2 sequences are SGHAT and FQNNGV. The CDR3 has 14 amino acids. The CDR3 sequence: CASTLDRLAIEQFF. The CDR3, as DNA: TGTGCCAGCACCCTGGACCGGCTAGCGATTGAGCAGTTCTTC.

J is TRBJ2-1 and V is TRBV5-1; tentatively, D is TRBD2 (6 bases). V lost 4 bases and J 6 bases, leaving 11 bases between the germline ends. The CDR3 extends over 13 amino acids. Germline values: CDR1 SGHRS, CDR2 YFSETQ. This CDR3 is CASSEDYSNEQFF. In DNA form, the CDR3 reads TGCGCCAGCAGCGAGGACTACAGCAATGAGCAGTTCTTC.

This chain links TRBV2 with TRBJ2-2; tentative D call: TRBD2 (5 bases). This CDR3 spans 14 amino acids. CDR1 SNHLY and CDR2 FYNNEI come from the germline V gene. Trimming stripped 5 bases from V and 1 base from J, with 8 bases between. The CDR3 DNA sequence: TGTGCCAGCAGTCGGGCGGGGAACACCGGGGAGCTGTTTTTT. It specifies CASSRAGNTGELFF.

The V gene is TRBV11-2, the J gene TRBJ2-1; no firm D call. The CDR3 is 16 residues long. Germline values: CDR1 SGHAT, CDR2 FQNNGV. The V end was cut by 5 bases, the J end by 0 bases, with 14 bases between. The CDR3 sequence: CASSPFGFSSYNEQFF. CDR3 DNA sequence: TGTGCCAGCAGCCCCTTCGGGTTTAGCTCCTACAATGAGCAGTTCTTC.

This clone was recorded only once. This chain connects TRBV5-8 to TRBJ2-7; TRBD2 matches 13 bases. The CDR3 contains 16 residues. Germline-derived CDR1 and CDR2 are SGHTS and YDEGEE. The J segment lost 7 bases and the V segment lost 4 bases, leaving 11 bases of the junction unmatched. The CDR3 region is CASSDSRLAGGYEQYF. The CDR3 DNA reads TGTGCCAGCAGCGACTCAAGACTAGCGGGAGGCTATGAGCAGTACTTC. The variable domain in full, with the rest retrieved from reference TRBV5-8 and TRBJ2-7, is EAGVTQSPTHLIKTRGQQATLRCSPISGHTSVYWYQQALGLGLQFLLWYDEGEERNRGNFPPRFSGRQFPNYSSELNVNALELEDSALYLCASSDSRLAGGYEQYFGPGTRLTVT.

J is TRBJ1-5 and V is TRBV27, with 8 bases matching TRBD1. Germline values: CDR1 MNHEY, CDR2 SMNVEV (reference sequence). The CDR3 length is 17 residues. V trimming: 2 bases; J trimming: 2 bases; junction bases outside the gene matches: 8. The CDR3 coding sequence is TGTGCCAGCAGTTTAGACGGCAGGGGGCTGGGCAATCAGCCCCAGCATTTT. Its translation: CASSLDGRGLGNQPQHF.

This chain links TRBV19 with TRBJ2-2; 10 bases match TRBD1. Germline CDR1 and CDR2: LNHDA and SQIVND (reference sequence). Trimming took 6 bases from V and 0 from J; bases not matched to a gene: 4. The CDR3 loop spans 16 amino acids. The CDR3 DNA follows: TGTGCCAGTAGCAGGGGGACAGGGGCGAACACCGGGGAGCTGTTTTTT. This codes for CASSRGTGANTGELFF.

V is TRBV19 and J is TRBJ1-1, with 10 bases lining up with TRBD1. This CDR3 contains 15 residues. V gave up 4 bases and J gave up 7 bases; unmatched junction bases: 9. CDR1 LNHDA and CDR2 SQIVND come from the germline V gene (reference sequence). The CDR3 DNA reads as TGTGCCAGTAGTACATCGCCGGGACAGGGGCTTGAAGCTTTCTTT. Translated, it gives CASSTSPGQGLEAFF.

This chain uses TRBV14 with TRBJ2-2, with 9 positions matching TRBD1. This CDR3 comprises 16 residues. After removal of 4 bases from V and 1 base from J, the junction contained 4 bases not matched to a gene. Germline V gives CDR1 SGHDN, CDR2 FVKESK. Written as DNA, the CDR3 is TGTGCCAGCAGCCCTGGGACAGGGCAGAACACCGGGGAGCTGTTTTTT. Protein product: CASSPGTGQNTGELFF.

The CDR3 coding sequence is TGTGCCAGCAGCTTAGCGAGGGGGCAGGAGCAGTACTTC. Translating gives CASSLARGQEQYF. This chain uses TRBV7-6 with TRBJ2-7, with 7 bases aligning to TRBD1. Germline values: CDR1 SGHVS, CDR2 FNYEAQ. V was pared by 0 bases and J by 7 bases, with 3 bases of the junction left unmatched. The CDR3 is made up of 13 amino acids.

The chain is built from TRBV19 and TRBJ2-7; 9 nucleotides align to TRBD2. The V gene end was trimmed by 1 base and the J gene end by 7 bases; junction bases not matched to a gene: 2. Per the germline V gene, CDR1 is LNHDA and CDR2 is SQIVND (reference sequence). The CDR3 is 13 amino acids. CDR3 sequence: CASSIASGREQYF. The CDR3 region has the DNA TGTGCCAGTAGTATAGCAAGCGGGAGGGAGCAGTACTTC.

The J gene is TRBJ2-1, the V gene TRBV5-1; TRBD2 is a possible D gene (6 bases). Germline V gene sequence: CDR1 SGHRS, CDR2 YFSETQ. This CDR3 has 18 amino acids. The ends were cut back, 0 bases at V and 1 base at J, with 17 bases in the middle. The CDR3 bases are TGCGCCAGCAGCTTGGGTAGGAATAGCGGAAATTCCTACAATGAGCAGTTCTTC. Amino acids: CASSLGRNSGNSYNEQFF.

This clone was picked up one time. The chain links TRBV3-1 (or the pseudogene TRBV3-2) to TRBJ1-5; 7 nucleotides match TRBD1. V was clipped by 4 bases and J by 4 bases; unmatched bases: 7. This CDR3 has 15 residues. Germline V gene sequence: CDR1 LGHDT, CDR2 YNNKEL (reference sequence). DNA for the CDR3: TGTGCCAGCAGCCCCAGGACAGGCCCTAATCAGCCCCAGCATTTT. It translates to CASSPRTGPNQPQHF.

The rearrangement uses TRBV6-6 and TRBJ2-7, with TRBD1 matching 11 bases. The CDR3 has 14 amino acids. Germline trimming cut 5 bases from V and 3 bases from J; bases unmatched to any gene: 3. CDR1 MNHNY and CDR2 SVGAGI come from the germline V gene (reference sequence). The CDR3 here is CASSHGTGGYEQYF. DNA for the CDR3: TGTGCCAGCAGTCACGGGACAGGGGGCTACGAGCAGTACTTC.

V is TRBV19 and J is TRBJ1-3; a weak D match, TRBD1 (6 bases). Trimming removed 6 bases at V and 0 bases at J, with 9 bases between. The CDR3 loop spans 14 amino acids. Germline V gene data show CDR1 as LNHDA and CDR2 as SQIVND (reference sequence). The CDR3 region has the DNA TGTGCCAGTAGCAGGGACAACTCTGGAAACACCATATATTTT. This gives the protein CASSRDNSGNTIYF. The whole variable domain, remainder taken from reference TRBV19 and TRBJ1-3, is DGGITQSPKYLFRKEGQNVTLSCEQNLNHDAMYWYRQDPGQGLRLIYYSQIVNDFQKGDIAEGYSVSREKKESFPLTVTSAQKNPTAFYLCASSRDNSGNTIYFGEGSWLTVV.

Only a few counts were recorded for this clone. The CDR3 region is CATSRVEALYNEQFF. CDR3 DNA sequence: TGTGCCACCAGCAGAGTTGAGGCCTTATACAATGAGCAGTTCTTC. The chain couples TRBV15 to TRBJ2-1; unclear D gene. The germline CDR1 and CDR2 sequences are LNHNV and YYDKDF (reference sequence). The CDR3 is 15 residues long. Trimming pared 1 base from V and 4 bases from J, leaving 11 bases between.

This clone was counted a few times. V is TRBV29-1 and J is TRBJ1-2; D remains ambiguous. Trimming took 5 bases from V and 2 from J, leaving 9 bases between them. The germline V gene has CDR1 SQVTM and CDR2 ANQGSEA. The length of the CDR3 is 12 residues. CDR3 bases: TGCAGCGTTATGGATAGCAACTATGGCTACACCTTC. This codes for CSVMDSNYGYTF.